This passage covers 18 T cell receptor beta chains from one sample sequenced in a study of response to subunit inactivated influenza vaccine. MiXCR, run by TCRdb on the RT-PCR reads, gives a single entry per CDR3 protein. The table has 750,000 to 850,000 distinct CDR3 sequences, around 20% seen once. The specimen comprised PBMCs from blood, sampled roughly 5 days after vaccination. The receptors here all came from a man aged 50-60 years who received an inactivated influenza vaccine.

V is TRBV4-3 and J is TRBJ2-2; D tentatively fits TRBD1 or TRBD2 (5 bases each). CDR1 and CDR2 from the germline V gene are LGHNA and YSLEER. CDR3 length: 15 residues. The V and J ends lost 5 bases and 5 bases respectively, with 15 bases between them. As DNA, the CDR3 is TGCGCCAGCAGCTCCCTGGGACCCCGGACCGGGGAGCTGTTTTTT. Translating gives CASSSLGPRTGELFF.

The chain has TRBV29-1 and TRBJ2-3, with D perhaps TRBD2 (5 bases). This CDR3 spans 11 amino acids. Germline V gives CDR1 SQVTM, CDR2 ANQGSEA. Trimming took 8 bases from V and 9 from J, leaving 15 bases between them. The CDR3 region has the DNA TGCAGCACCCCTCGGGGAAGGACGCAGTATTTT. It codes for CSTPRGRTQYF.

The chain carries TRBV24-1 and TRBJ2-1; 12 bases fit TRBD2. Germline assignment: CDR1 KGHDR and CDR2 SFDVKD. The CDR3 sequence is 17 residues long. J lost 7 bases, V lost 2 bases, and 8 bases had no gene match. Here the CDR3 DNA reads TGTGCCACCAGTGATTCGCTTAGACTAGCGGGAGATAATGAGCAGTTCTTC. The encoded protein is CATSDSLRLAGDNEQFF.

A few counts support this clonotype. This chain connects TRBV20-1 to TRBJ2-7; D remains ambiguous. This CDR3 region has 12 residues. V was trimmed by 0 bases and J by 4 bases, leaving 7 bases between them. Germline lookup yields CDR1 DFQATT and CDR2 SNEGSKA (reference sequence). This CDR3 is CSARDSRYEQYF. DNA for the CDR3: TGCAGTGCTAGAGATTCCAGATACGAGCAGTACTTC.

The CDR3 spells CASRKNGRTGELFF. CDR3 DNA: TGTGCCAGCAGAAAAAACGGGAGAACCGGGGAGCTGTTTTTT. The rearrangement uses TRBV7-2 and TRBJ2-2, with D maybe TRBD2 (6 bases). CDR1 is SGHTA and CDR2 is FQGNSA in the germline V gene. This CDR3 region has 14 residues. Trimming stripped 6 bases from V and 5 bases from J, with 13 bases between. Full variable domain (missing parts from reference TRBV7-2 and TRBJ2-2): GAGVSQSPSNKVTEKGKDVELRCDPISGHTALYWYRQSLGQGLEFLIYFQGNSAPDKSGLPSDRFSAERTGGSVSTLTIQRTQQEDSAVYLCASRKNGRTGELFFGEGSRLTVL.

This clonotype was seen more than once but under ten times. The chain has TRBV5-1 and TRBJ2-7, with TRBD1 identical over 7 bases. Per the germline V gene, CDR1 is SGHRS and CDR2 is YFSETQ. The CDR3 contains 14 residues. Germline trimming cut 0 bases from V and 5 bases from J; bases unmatched to any gene: 5. CDR3: CASSLARQGHEQYF. The CDR3 DNA is TGCGCCAGCAGCTTGGCCCGACAGGGCCACGAGCAGTACTTC. Drawing the rest from reference TRBV5-1 and TRBJ2-7, the complete variable domain is KAGVTQTPRYLIKTRGQQVTLSCSPISGHRSVSWYQQTPGQGLQFLFEYFSETQRNKGNFPGRFSGRQFSNSRSEMNVSTLELGDSALYLCASSLARQGHEQYFGPGTRLTVT.

The genes are TRBV20-1 and TRBJ2-5; D is undetermined. V was clipped by 6 bases and J by 7 bases, with 18 bases between them. CDR1 and CDR2 (germline): DFQATT, SNEGSKA (reference sequence). The CDR3 runs 13 residues. CDR3 coding DNA: TGCAGTGCCGCTCAGCCTGGGTCGAGGACCCAGTACTTC. Encoded protein: CSAAQPGSRTQYF.

This clonotype was observed a handful of times. The rearrangement joins TRBV20-1 to TRBJ1-2; D remains ambiguous. V lost 0 bases, J lost 11 bases, and 19 bases lay in between. CDR3 size: 14 residues. Germline V gene lookup returns CDR1 DFQATT and CDR2 SNEGSKA (reference sequence). CDR3 sequence (DNA): TGCAGTGCTAGAGAGGCAGTGGGTCTCATGGGATACACCTTC. Protein product: CSAREAVGLMGYTF.

In this sample, this clonotype turned up a few times. The rearrangement uses TRBV18 and TRBJ2-3; D is undetermined. The CDR3 totals 15 residues. Trimming took 3 bases from V and 3 from J, leaving 13 bases between them. CDR1 and CDR2 (germline): KGHSH, LQKENI. The CDR3 region is CASSPLSGRTDTQYF. CDR3 in DNA: TGTGCCAGCTCACCGCTTAGTGGAAGGACAGATACGCAGTATTTT.

This chain links TRBV15 with TRBJ2-5; no reliable D call. V was trimmed by 1 base and J by 4 bases, leaving 7 bases between them. The CDR3 has 13 amino acids. The germline gives CDR1 LNHNV, CDR2 YYDKDF (reference sequence). The CDR3 nucleotides read TGTGCCACCAGCAGAGCTCTCCCAGAGACCCAGTACTTC. Protein: CATSRALPETQYF.

CDR3 sequence (DNA): TGCAGTGCTACGGACGGCGAATACTCTGGAAACACCATATATTTT. Encoded protein: CSATDGEYSGNTIYF. The chain joins TRBV20-1 to TRBJ1-3; unclear D gene. The germline V gene has CDR1 DFQATT and CDR2 SNEGSKA (reference sequence). The CDR3 has 15 residues. V lost 4 bases to trimming and J lost 0 bases, with 13 bases between them.

The J gene is TRBJ2-1, the V gene TRBV25-1; 8 bases agree with TRBD1. CDR3 size: 17 residues. Germline assignment: CDR1 MGHDK and CDR2 SYGVNS. J gave up 7 bases and V 2 bases, and 13 bases lay outside the gene matches. CDR3 loop: CASSEPPDRAQVNEQFF. DNA for the CDR3: TGTGCCAGCAGTGAACCCCCGGACAGGGCGCAGGTAAATGAGCAGTTCTTC.

This clonotype appeared a few times. The chain joins TRBV29-1 to TRBJ1-5; TRBD1 agrees at 9 bases. The CDR3 spans 16 residues. V lost 6 bases to trimming and J lost 2 bases; unmatched junction nucleotides: 11. Germline V CDR1 and CDR2: SQVTM, ANQGSEA. The CDR3 protein is CSVTLGTGLGNQPQHF. The CDR3 bases are TGCAGCGTAACTTTGGGGACAGGGTTGGGCAATCAGCCCCAGCATTTT.

The table lists this clonotype with a few counts. The V call is TRBV12-3 or TRBV12-4, the J call TRBJ1-1; D gene uncertain. Trimming pared 10 bases from V and 6 bases from J, leaving 15 bases between. This CDR3 contains 12 residues. The CDR3 reads CATPGNGPEAFF. For the CDR3, the DNA is TGTGCCACCCCCGGTAACGGTCCTGAAGCTTTCTTT.

This clonotype was seen only a few times. V usage is TRBV4-3 and J usage is TRBJ2-2; TRBD2 is a possible D gene (6 bases). V was clipped by 4 bases and J by 3 bases, with 15 bases between them. In germline, CDR1 is LGHNA, CDR2 YSLEER. The CDR3 is 16 residues long. CDR3: CASSPRRGGDTGELFF. The CDR3 region has the DNA TGCGCCAGCAGCCCTCGAAGGGGAGGTGACACCGGGGAGCTGTTTTTT.

This clonotype has a handful of counts. This sequence joins TRBV4-3 and TRBJ2-1; 9 bases are shared with TRBD1. Germline lookup yields CDR1 LGHNA and CDR2 YSLEER. The CDR3 is 16 amino acids. V lost 2 bases to trimming and J lost 3 bases; unmatched junction nucleotides: 5. CDR3 coding DNA: TGCGCCAGCAGCCAACGCGGGACAGGGAGCTACAATGAGCAGTTCTTC. Its protein is CASSQRGTGSYNEQFF.

This clonotype has only a few counts. The chain joins TRBV7-3 to TRBJ2-2; D possibly matches TRBD1 or TRBD2 (5 bases each). Looked up from germline, CDR1 is SGHTA and CDR2 is FQGTGA. Trimming shortened V by 5 bases and J by 5 bases, and 21 bases separated the two germline ends. The CDR3 runs to 17 residues. The CDR3 DNA reads as TGTGCCAGCAGCCCACATCATCAGGGAGTAAGGACCGGGGAGCTGTTTTTT. Protein product: CASSPHHQGVRTGELFF.

This clonotype showed up just a few times. J is TRBJ2-3 and V is TRBV5-1, with TRBD2 matching 10 bases. Looked up from germline, CDR1 is SGHRS and CDR2 is YFSETQ. With V trimmed by 8 bases and J by 3 bases, 9 bases remained unmatched. This CDR3 has 15 amino acids. Written as DNA, the CDR3 is TGCGCCAGTAGAGCGGGAGGGCCCACAACAGATACGCAGTATTTT. Translation: CASRAGGPTTDTQYF.